Below, 30 T cell receptor beta chains from the same sample are listed, as sequenced in a study of blood T cell repertoires in COVID-19. Data came from immunoSEQ multiplex PCR; TCRdb stores just in-frame clones and leaves some out. The sample carries roughly 130,000 clones, roughly 78% recorded once. The sequenced sample was peripheral blood. These TCRs come from a man in his sixties with active or convalescent COVID-19.

The chain uses TRBV6-5 and TRBJ1-2; 8 positions agree with TRBD1. The germline V gene has CDR1 MNHEY and CDR2 SVGAGI. The CDR3 is 13 residues long. V lost 5 bases to trimming and J lost 2 bases; unmatched junction nucleotides: 1. Here the CDR3 DNA reads TGTGCCAGCAGTCGGACAGGGAACTATGGCTACACCTTC. Its translation: CASSRTGNYGYTF.

This clone was seen at least ten times. The chain uses TRBV28 and TRBJ2-7; possibly TRBD2 for D (6 bases). V lost 9 bases, J lost 9 bases, and 18 bases lay in between. The CDR3 loop spans 12 amino acids. CDR1 MDHEN and CDR2 SYDVKM come from the germline V gene. This chain's CDR3 is CASRAGGLLQYF. CDR3 nucleotide sequence: TGTGCCAGTCGAGCCGGGGGTCTACTGCAGTACTTC.

In its sample, this clone was seen a few times. The J gene is TRBJ1-2, the V gene TRBV6-1; 7 nucleotides line up with TRBD1. The CDR3 extends over 19 amino acids. Germline V gives CDR1 MNHNS, CDR2 SASEGT. Trimming at V came to 2 bases and at J to 8 bases, leaving 23 bases not matched to a gene. DNA for the CDR3: TGTGCCAGCAGTGAAAGGGGGCTAAGGCTGTGGTCAGGCCGGTGGGGCTACACCTTC. It is translated as CASSERGLRLWSGRWGYTF.

This chain uses TRBV29-1 with TRBJ1-2, with 8 bases fitting TRBD1. The CDR3 spans 13 residues. Unmatched junction bases numbered 5, after V lost 4 bases and J lost 4 bases. Germline lookup yields CDR1 SQVTM and CDR2 ANQGSEA. The CDR3 here is CSVARTGIYGYTF. CDR3 nucleotides: TGCAGCGTTGCTCGGACAGGGATCTATGGCTACACCTTC.

The chain links TRBV5-1 to TRBJ2-1; 9 bases are shared with TRBD1. The J segment lost 1 base and the V segment lost 2 bases, leaving 1 base of the junction unmatched. In germline, CDR1 is SGHRS, CDR2 YFSETQ. CDR3 length: 15 amino acids. CDR3 nucleotides: TGCGCCAGCAGCTTCGGGACAGGGTCCTACAATGAGCAGTTCTTC. Translation gives CASSFGTGSYNEQFF.

The V and J genes are TRBV19 and TRBJ2-7; TRBD2 matches 10 bases. The ends lost 1 base at V and 4 bases at J; junction bases unmatched: 10. From germline, CDR1 is LNHDA and CDR2 SQIVND (reference sequence). CDR3 size: 17 residues. Written as DNA, the CDR3 is TGTGCCAGTAGTATAGTGCCGGGTAGCGGGAGGAGGTACGAGCAGTACTTC. The encoded protein is CASSIVPGSGRRYEQYF.

The chain links TRBV10-2 to TRBJ2-3; D perhaps matches TRBD2 (5 bases). V was shortened by 3 bases and J by 10 bases, with 17 bases between the two germline ends. This CDR3 has 14 amino acids. Germline V gives CDR1 WSHSY, CDR2 SAAADI. The CDR3 DNA follows: TGCGCCAGCAGTGACCTGAATAGAGCCGGGGCGCAGTATTTT. Translated: CASSDLNRAGAQYF.

V and J are TRBV12-3 or TRBV12-4 and TRBJ2-5; D gene uncertain. The ends were cut back, 2 bases at V and 3 bases at J, with 4 bases in the middle. The CDR3 consists of 12 residues. CDR3 sequence: CASSLTEETQYF. The CDR3, as DNA: TGTGCCAGCAGTTTAACAGAAGAGACCCAGTACTTC.

The chain uses TRBV2 and TRBJ2-3, with 9 bases aligning to TRBD2. Germline V gene lookup returns CDR1 SNHLY and CDR2 FYNNEI. J gave up 5 bases and V 7 bases, and 10 bases lay outside the gene matches. This CDR3 comprises 15 residues. This CDR3 reads CASKGGRGGIDTQYF. CDR3 DNA sequence: TGTGCCAGCAAAGGCGGGAGGGGAGGCATAGATACGCAGTATTTT.

V usage is TRBV5-5 and J usage is TRBJ2-7; maybe TRBD2 (6 bases). The CDR3 runs to 14 residues. Germline V CDR1 and CDR2: SGHKS, YYEKEE (reference sequence). V dropped 4 bases and J dropped 3 bases, with 14 bases sitting between them. For the CDR3, the DNA is TGTGCCAGCAGCACCTGGGACTCCCGCTACGAGCAGTACTTC. It specifies CASSTWDSRYEQYF.

The chain combines TRBV7-2 with TRBJ1-2, with a weak D call TRBD1 (6 bases). Trimming stripped 4 bases from V and 8 bases from J, with 17 bases between. CDR1 is SGHTA, CDR2 FQGNSA, per germline. The CDR3 runs 14 residues. This CDR3 is CASSSDFGTPGYTF. The CDR3 bases are TGTGCCAGCAGCTCGGATTTTGGGACACCCGGCTACACCTTC.

The V and J genes are TRBV12-5 and TRBJ2-3; D not resolved. The CDR3 totals 13 residues. Trimming shortened V by 1 base and J by 0 bases, and 2 bases separated the two germline ends. The germline gives CDR1 LGHNT, CDR2 FRNRAP. The CDR3 nucleotides read TGTGCTAGTGGTTTGGCGAGCACAGATACGCAGTATTTT. Translation gives CASGLASTDTQYF.

The chain is built from TRBV7-7 and TRBJ2-1, with D unclear. The CDR3 length is 14 residues. Per germline, CDR1 SSHAT and CDR2 FNYEAQ (reference sequence). Trimming cost V 5 bases and J 4 bases, with 12 bases left between them. CDR3 loop: CASSPSGLYNEQFF. The CDR3, as DNA: TGTGCCAGCAGCCCATCGGGTCTTTACAATGAGCAGTTCTTC.

The chain couples TRBV6-5 to TRBJ2-7, with D possibly being TRBD1 (6 bases). CDR1 and CDR2 from the germline V gene are MNHEY and SVGAGI. The CDR3 contains 15 residues. V was pared by 6 bases and J by 3 bases, with 18 bases between. The CDR3 nucleotides are TGTGCCAGCAGCCGCCTCACAGGGAGTAACTACGAGCAGTACTTC. Encoded protein: CASSRLTGSNYEQYF.

CDR3 region: CASSPGGPTGELFF. CDR3 coding DNA: TGTGCCAGCAGTCCCGGGGGGCCCACCGGGGAGCTGTTTTTT. The chain has TRBV28 and TRBJ2-2; D is possibly TRBD2 (7 bases). Per germline, CDR1 MDHEN and CDR2 SYDVKM. V was trimmed by 5 bases and J by 4 bases, leaving 11 bases between them. This CDR3 has 14 amino acids.

The chain is built from TRBV18 and TRBJ1-1, with D unresolved. The CDR3 contains 18 residues. V dropped 1 base and J dropped 1 base, with 19 bases sitting between them. Germline V lookup: CDR1 KGHSH, CDR2 LQKENI. CDR3 DNA: TGTGCCAGCTCACCACAGCCGGGAACCGAGAAGGCGAACACTGAAGCTTTCTTT. Its translation is CASSPQPGTEKANTEAFF.

The chain employs TRBV28 and TRBJ2-7; 9 nucleotides align to TRBD2. Per germline, CDR1 MDHEN and CDR2 SYDVKM. Losses at the gene ends were 6 bases for V and 6 bases for J; bases not matched to a gene: 12. The CDR3 covers 15 residues. CDR3 region: CASRSPGAGGLEQYF. DNA for the CDR3: TGTGCCAGCAGATCCCCGGGAGCGGGAGGACTCGAGCAGTACTTC.

The chain has TRBV5-1 and TRBJ2-5, with 8 bases lining up with TRBD2. The J segment lost 1 base and the V segment lost 0 bases, leaving 5 bases of the junction unmatched. CDR1 and CDR2 (germline): SGHRS, YFSETQ. This CDR3 spans 16 amino acids. CDR3 sequence: CASSLAGGVSQETQYF. The CDR3 DNA sequence: TGCGCCAGCAGCTTGGCCGGGGGGGTTTCCCAAGAGACCCAGTACTTC. The variable domain in full, with the rest retrieved from reference TRBV5-1 and TRBJ2-5, is KAGVTQTPRYLIKTRGQQVTLSCSPISGHRSVSWYQQTPGQGLQFLFEYFSETQRNKGNFPGRFSGRQFSNSRSEMNVSTLELGDSALYLCASSLAGGVSQETQYFGPGTRLLVL.

This chain uses TRBV7-2 with TRBJ2-3; maybe TRBD2 (7 bases). This CDR3 contains 15 residues. V lost 4 bases and J lost 2, with 13 bases in between. Germline V CDR1 and CDR2: SGHTA, FQGNSA. CDR3 sequence: CASSSRGRATDTQYF. CDR3 in DNA: TGTGCCAGCAGCTCGAGGGGGAGGGCCACAGATACGCAGTATTTT. The full variable domain, its missing parts supplied by reference TRBV7-2 and TRBJ2-3, is GAGVSQSPSNKVTEKGKDVELRCDPISGHTALYWYRQSLGQGLEFLIYFQGNSAPDKSGLPSDRFSAERTGGSVSTLTIQRTQQEDSAVYLCASSSRGRATDTQYFGPGTRLTVL.

This rearrangement joins TRBV6-5 to TRBJ1-6, with a tentative D call TRBD1 (5 bases). This CDR3 has 13 residues. Trimming removed 6 bases from V and 12 bases from J, with 15 bases in between. CDR1 MNHEY and CDR2 SVGAGI come from the germline V gene. The CDR3 sequence is CASRRTRQGPLHF. CDR3 sequence (DNA): TGTGCCAGCAGACGGACAAGGCAGGGACCCCTCCACTTT.

This sequence joins TRBV3-1 (or the pseudogene TRBV3-2) and TRBJ2-7; D is possibly TRBD1 (5 bases). The CDR3 loop spans 15 amino acids. Germline CDR1 LGHDT, CDR2 YNNKEL (reference sequence). V was clipped by 4 bases and J by 3 bases, with 16 bases between them. The CDR3 spells CASSPGMGKGYEQYF. The CDR3, as DNA: TGTGCCAGCAGCCCAGGGATGGGTAAGGGCTACGAGCAGTACTTC.

The rearrangement uses TRBV27 and TRBJ2-7, with 10 bases identical to TRBD1. In germline, CDR1 is MNHEY, CDR2 SMNVEV (reference sequence). V lost 0 bases, J lost 2 bases, and 4 bases stayed unmatched. The CDR3 is 16 amino acids. Here the CDR3 DNA reads TGTGCCAGCAGTTTATCGGGACAGGGGTTCACCTACGAGCAGTACTTC. Amino acids: CASSLSGQGFTYEQYF.

This chain connects TRBV5-1 to TRBJ2-3; D not resolved. Germline V lookup: CDR1 SGHRS, CDR2 YFSETQ. V was cut by 0 bases and J by 5 bases, with 7 bases left in between. There are 13 residues in the CDR3. The CDR3 DNA reads TGCGCCAGCAGCTTGGGACAAATAGATACGCAGTATTTT. Protein product: CASSLGQIDTQYF.

Details on this clone: The sample holds other DNA sequences that translate to the same CDR3. V is TRBV11-2 and J is TRBJ2-1; D is possibly TRBD2 (6 bases). CDR3 length: 13 amino acids. V lost 3 bases and J lost 5, with 8 bases in between. The germline gives CDR1 SGHAT, CDR2 FQNNGV. The CDR3 nucleotides read TGTGCCAGCAGCTTGGGACTCAACAATGAGCAGTTCTTC. Translation: CASSLGLNNEQFF.

This rearrangement joins TRBV7-3 to TRBJ2-3; 9 positions agree with TRBD2. CDR1 is SGHTA, CDR2 FQGTGA, per germline. This CDR3 is built from 16 residues. With V trimmed by 0 bases and J by 1 base, 2 bases remained unmatched. The CDR3 protein is CASSLTSGGGTDTQYF. The CDR3 DNA reads as TGTGCCAGCAGCTTAACTAGCGGGGGTGGCACAGATACGCAGTATTTT.

The gene calls are TRBV20-1 and TRBJ2-1; 11 positions agree with TRBD2. The CDR3 is 15 residues long. Germline CDR1 and CDR2: DFQATT and SNEGSKA (reference sequence). The ends lost 6 bases at V and 3 bases at J; junction bases unmatched: 7. The DNA of the CDR3 is TGCAGTGCCAGTACTAGCGGGAGAAGCTACAATGAGCAGTTCTTC. It encodes CSASTSGRSYNEQFF.

This clone appeared a single time. V is TRBV27 and J is TRBJ2-3, with D possibly matching TRBD2 (5 bases). The CDR3 extends over 14 amino acids. Germline loops: CDR1 MNHEY, CDR2 SMNVEV (reference sequence). V dropped 5 bases and J dropped 0 bases, with 9 bases sitting between them. The CDR3 coding sequence is TGTGCCAGCAGTCTTCGGACTAGCACAGATACGCAGTATTTT. Its translation: CASSLRTSTDTQYF.

The chain is built from TRBV6-5 and TRBJ2-2, with D perhaps matching TRBD2 (6 bases). The CDR3 consists of 12 residues. Trimming pared 6 bases from V and 5 bases from J, leaving 7 bases between. Germline V lookup: CDR1 MNHEY, CDR2 SVGAGI. CDR3 in amino acids: CASSGSTGELFF. The CDR3 nucleotides read TGTGCCAGCAGCGGGAGTACCGGGGAGCTGTTTTTT.

The CDR3 sequence is CASSLGTANNYGYTF. CDR3 DNA: TGTGCCAGCAGCCTCGGGACAGCCAATAACTATGGCTACACCTTC. The chain joins TRBV11-2 to TRBJ1-2; 7 positions agree with TRBD1. This CDR3 has 15 amino acids. CDR1 SGHAT and CDR2 FQNNGV come from the germline V gene. V shed 5 bases, J shed 1 base, and the junction held 7 bases outside the gene matches.

The chain couples TRBV7-8 to TRBJ2-7; 12 bases fit TRBD2. The CDR3 spans 15 residues. Germline CDR1 SGHVS, CDR2 FQNEAQ. J gave up 3 bases and V 4 bases, and 4 bases lay outside the gene matches. CDR3 coding DNA: TGTGCCAGCAGCTCACTAGCGGGAGGTGGCTACGAGCAGTACTTC. Protein: CASSSLAGGGYEQYF.